The 10 T cell receptor beta chains in this list originate from one sample, sequenced in a study of vaccination effects on CD4 cells after COVID-19. Which antigens these TCRs recognize remains unknown. Antigen-specific CD4+ T cells were expanded (with viral peptide pools) by the ViraFEST assay ahead of sequencing. Isolation of CD4+ T cells took place after nine to ten days of culture. Absence of prior SARS-CoV-2 infection characterized the vaccine recipients, who showed negative nucleocapsid antibodies. Assay: immunoSEQ multiplex PCR; the TCRdb copy retains only in-frame clones and omits some. The table records about 55,000 clones, approximately 70% of them present only once. Source: CD4+ T cells from PBMCs cultured with SARS-CoV-2 spike peptides, taken before COVID-19 vaccination. These receptor sequences come from a human donor who received a COVID-19 vaccine.

The V gene is TRBV10-3, the J gene TRBJ2-1, with TRBD2 matching over 8 bases. Germline lookup yields CDR1 ENHRY and CDR2 SYGVKD. The CDR3 sequence is 13 residues long. V lost 8 bases to trimming and J lost 6 bases; unmatched junction nucleotides: 6. In nucleotides, the CDR3 is TGTGCCATCTCCCCGGGGGGGGTCAATGAGCAGTTCTTC. It translates to CAISPGGVNEQFF.

V and J are TRBV5-1 and TRBJ2-7; TRBD2 matches at 13 bases. CDR3 length: 18 amino acids. Looked up from germline, CDR1 is SGHRS and CDR2 is YFSETQ. V trimming: 3 bases; J trimming: 1 base; junction bases outside the gene matches: 10. CDR3 in amino acids: CASSSSGTSGTPSYEQYF. CDR3 nucleotide sequence: TGCGCCAGCAGCTCCTCCGGGACTAGCGGGACCCCTTCCTACGAGCAGTACTTC.

The chain employs TRBV7-2 and TRBJ1-2, with unresolved D. V lost 5 bases, J lost 2 bases, and 12 bases lay in between. The CDR3 is 14 amino acids. Looked up from germline, CDR1 is SGHTA and CDR2 is FQGNSA. The CDR3 bases are TGTGCCAGCAGCGGGGTGGAGGGCAACTATGGCTACACCTTC. It yields the protein CASSGVEGNYGYTF.

V gene TRBV19 combines with J gene TRBJ1-4; D possibly corresponds to TRBD1 (6 bases). Germline assignment: CDR1 LNHDA and CDR2 SQIVND (reference sequence). V shed 2 bases and J shed 5 bases, with 18 bases lying between them. The CDR3 runs 17 residues. CDR3 protein: CASSIPSDSWRNEKLFF. The CDR3 DNA is TGTGCCAGTAGTATACCCTCGGACAGTTGGAGGAATGAAAAACTGTTTTTT.

This clone is categorized as medium-sized. The chain carries TRBV3-1 (or the pseudogene TRBV3-2) and TRBJ1-1; 7 nucleotides agree with TRBD1. Trimming at V came to 3 bases and at J to 1 base, leaving 2 bases not matched to a gene. Germline V CDR1 and CDR2: LGHDT, YNNKEL (reference sequence). The CDR3 is made up of 14 amino acids. The CDR3 protein is CASSHGQANTEAFF. As DNA, the CDR3 is TGTGCCAGCAGCCACGGACAGGCGAACACTGAAGCTTTCTTT.

The chain uses TRBV3-1 (or the pseudogene TRBV3-2) and TRBJ1-6; no definite D call. Trimming left V 3 bases short and J 9 bases short, with 12 bases between. Germline values: CDR1 LGHDT, CDR2 YNNKEL (reference sequence). This CDR3 spans 14 amino acids. CDR3 DNA sequence: TGTGCCAGCAGCCAGGGCAGAGCTAGTTCACCCCTCCACTTT. Translation gives CASSQGRASSPLHF.

This clone was observed a handful of times. The V and J genes are TRBV30 and TRBJ1-6; D not certain. The CDR3 is made up of 12 amino acids. The V end lost 0 bases, the J end lost 10 bases, and 7 bases lay between the germline ends. Per the germline V gene, CDR1 is GTSNPN and CDR2 is SVGIG (reference sequence). CDR3 loop: CAWSVVRSPLHF. The CDR3 nucleotides are TGTGCCTGGAGTGTAGTTCGGTCACCCCTCCACTTT.

The V and J genes are TRBV5-1 and TRBJ2-5; TRBD2 is a possible D gene (7 bases). The V gene lost 0 bases and the J gene lost 1 base, with 10 bases spanning the gap. Germline CDR1 SGHRS, CDR2 YFSETQ. The CDR3 is 15 amino acids. The CDR3 nucleotides read TGCGCCAGCAGCTTGGAGGGGGGGCTCCAAGAGACCCAGTACTTC. Protein: CASSLEGGLQETQYF.

The chain recombines TRBV3-1 (or the pseudogene TRBV3-2) with TRBJ2-1; maybe TRBD2 (5 bases). The CDR3 spans 13 residues. V lost 1 base and J lost 6, with 7 bases in between. Germline lookup yields CDR1 LGHDT and CDR2 YNNKEL (reference sequence). The chain's CDR3 is CASSQAAGNEQFF. The CDR3 bases are TGTGCCAGCAGCCAAGCGGCGGGCAATGAGCAGTTCTTC.

The chain couples TRBV28 to TRBJ1-2; 8 positions match TRBD1. The CDR3 length is 15 residues. Germline CDR1 and CDR2: MDHEN and SYDVKM. J gave up 2 bases and V 3 bases, and 5 bases lay outside the gene matches. Here the CDR3 reads CASSFPTGANYGYTF. CDR3 in DNA: TGTGCCAGCAGTTTCCCGACAGGGGCCAACTATGGCTACACCTTC.